This record covers a single TCR beta chain. Trimming removed 5 bases from V and 6 bases from J, with 23 bases in between. The CDR3 is 17 amino acids. The germline gives CDR1 SGHVS, CDR2 FNYEAQ. The record originates from a study of OX40 agonist ivuxolimab in advanced cancers. Libraries were prepared by immunoSEQ multiplex PCR; TCRdb keeps only in-frame clonotypes and omits some of them. This sample has some 68,000 clones, with around 86% found just once. Sequencing was performed on CD4+ or CD8+ T cells sorted from blood, taken in a trial of the OX40 agonist ivuxolimab. The chain carries TRBV7-6 and TRBJ2-1, with D possibly matching TRBD2 (6 bases). This clonotype was sampled from an adult with an advanced solid tumor such as melanoma, head and neck, liver or kidney cancer. DNA for the CDR3: TGTGCCAGCAGCCTAAACCCCGGAGGGGACTTCCCCAATGAGCAGTTCTTC. Its translation is CASSLNPGGDFPNEQFF. The whole variable domain, filled in from reference TRBV7-6 and TRBJ2-1, reads GAGVSQSPRYKVTKRGQDVALRCDPISGHVSLYWYRQALGQGPEFLTYFNYEAQQDKSGLPNDRFSAERPEGSISTLTIQRTEQRDSAMYRCASSLNPGGDFPNEQFFGPGTRLTVL.